The next 16 T cell receptor beta chains were all read from a single sample in a study of T cell responses to AZD1222 COVID-19 vaccine. This table comes from immunoSEQ multiplex PCR, and its TCRdb copy is limited to in-frame clones, with some not included. Seen here are approximately 270,000 clones, about 94% observed once, and the top ten hold approximately 0.52%. The sequenced sample was peripheral blood, obtained 28 days after the second AZD1222 dose. The source is an adult who received the AZD1222 COVID-19 vaccine.

As for this clone: Additional DNA sequences in this sample encode the identical CDR3. The chain combines TRBV4-1 with TRBJ1-6; possible D gene TRBD1, 6 bases. Germline CDR1 is MGHRA and CDR2 is YSYEKL. The CDR3 is 15 residues long. With 2 bases removed from V and 1 base from J, the gap between germline ends came to 6 bases. The CDR3 here is CASSQQGSYNSPLHF. The CDR3 DNA follows: TGCGCCAGCAGCCAACAGGGGTCCTATAATTCACCCCTCCACTTT.

V and J are TRBV5-5 and TRBJ2-5, with D possibly being TRBD1 (5 bases). The CDR3 consists of 14 residues. With 2 bases removed from V and 2 bases from J, the gap between germline ends came to 10 bases. Germline CDR1 SGHKS, CDR2 YYEKEE (reference sequence). The CDR3 region has the DNA TGTGCCAGCAGCTTCGCGTCAGGGCAAGAGACCCAGTACTTC. This encodes CASSFASGQETQYF.

V is TRBV28 and J is TRBJ2-7, with D possibly being TRBD1 (6 bases). This CDR3 has 13 amino acids. The germline gives CDR1 MDHEN, CDR2 SYDVKM. V was pared by 5 bases and J by 1 base, with 9 bases between. In nucleotides, the CDR3 is TGTGCCAGCAGTGCAGGACAGTCCTACGAGCAGTACTTC. This sequence encodes CASSAGQSYEQYF.

The gene calls are TRBV5-1 and TRBJ1-4; D is ambiguous. This CDR3 contains 15 residues. The V end was cut by 0 bases, the J end by 3 bases, with 9 bases between. The germline V gene has CDR1 SGHRS and CDR2 YFSETQ. The CDR3 sequence is CASSLDRGPNEKLFF. CDR3 DNA sequence: TGCGCCAGCAGCTTGGATCGAGGTCCTAATGAAAAACTGTTTTTT.

The chain has TRBV5-6 and TRBJ1-2; D is uncertain. V lost 1 base, J lost 6 bases, and 7 bases lay in between. The CDR3 has 12 amino acids. Germline loops: CDR1 SGHDT, CDR2 YYEEEE. The CDR3 DNA sequence: TGTGCCAGCAGCTTGTCCGGGGATGGCTACACCTTC. This encodes CASSLSGDGYTF.

This sequence joins TRBV5-5 and TRBJ2-5, with 7 nucleotides matching TRBD2. The germline V gene has CDR1 SGHKS and CDR2 YYEKEE (reference sequence). CDR3 length equals 16 residues. Losses at the gene ends were 1 base for V and 9 bases for J; bases not matched to a gene: 15. This CDR3 is CASSLISASGGKAQYF. CDR3 bases: TGTGCCAGCAGCTTGATATCGGCTAGCGGAGGGAAGGCCCAGTACTTC.

The chain has TRBV2 and TRBJ1-6; maybe TRBD1 (6 bases). Germline-derived CDR1 and CDR2 are SNHLY and FYNNEI. CDR3 length equals 12 residues. Between the trimmed V and J ends, which lost 6 bases and 10 bases, there was a span of 10 bases. CDR3 bases: TGTGCCAGCAGCACAGGGAACTCACCCCTCCACTTT. Its translation: CASSTGNSPLHF.

The V call is TRBV9, the J call TRBJ2-1; 12 positions agree with TRBD2. Germline lookup yields CDR1 SGDLS and CDR2 YYNGEE. The CDR3 is 14 residues long. After removal of 4 bases from V and 9 bases from J, the junction contained 5 bases not matched to a gene. The CDR3, as DNA: TGTGCCAGCAGCCCGCTGGGACTAGCGGGTGAGCAGTTCTTC. It yields the protein CASSPLGLAGEQFF.

V gene TRBV28 combines with J gene TRBJ1-5; 11 positions match TRBD1. J lost 13 bases, V lost 6 bases, and 8 bases had no gene match. The CDR3 extends over 13 amino acids. CDR1 and CDR2 (germline): MDHEN, SYDVKM. CDR3 region: CASRAGQGASQHF. CDR3 nucleotide sequence: TGTGCCAGCAGGGCTGGACAGGGGGCGTCTCAGCATTTT.

The rearrangement uses TRBV19 and TRBJ1-1; D perhaps matches TRBD1 (6 bases). This CDR3 contains 15 residues. CDR1 and CDR2 (germline): LNHDA, SQIVND (reference sequence). V was shortened by 3 bases and J by 2 bases, with 13 bases between the two germline ends. CDR3 DNA: TGTGCCAGTAGTATCCGGACAGACACAAACACTGAAGCTTTCTTT. This gives the protein CASSIRTDTNTEAFF.

The chain combines TRBV2 with TRBJ2-7, with TRBD2 matching 10 bases. This CDR3 comprises 14 residues. The V and J ends lost 6 bases and 0 bases, in that order; junction bases with no gene match: 2. From germline, CDR1 is SNHLY and CDR2 FYNNEI. This chain's CDR3 is CASRTSGTSYEQYF. The CDR3, as DNA: TGTGCCAGCAGAACTAGCGGGACCTCCTACGAGCAGTACTTC.

Turning to this clone: Additional DNA sequences in this sample encode the identical CDR3. The chain is built from TRBV28 and TRBJ1-2; D ambiguous. V was pared by 3 bases and J by 4 bases, with 6 bases between. Looked up from germline, CDR1 is MDHEN and CDR2 is SYDVKM. This CDR3 comprises 12 residues. CDR3 sequence (DNA): TGTGCCAGCAGTTTGGCGGGCTATGGCTACACCTTC. Protein: CASSLAGYGYTF.

The chain combines TRBV6-6 with TRBJ2-3, with unresolved D. V gave up 11 bases and J gave up 0 bases, with 12 bases separating them. The CDR3 spans 13 residues. In germline, CDR1 is MNHNY, CDR2 SVGAGI (reference sequence). The CDR3 DNA reads TGTGCCTCTACCTGGGATAGCACAGATACGCAGTATTTT. As protein: CASTWDSTDTQYF.

This chain uses TRBV5-5 with TRBJ1-6; 7 bases map to TRBD1. The V gene's germline CDR1 is SGHKS and CDR2 YYEKEE (reference sequence). Trimming took 5 bases from V and 3 from J; bases not matched to a gene: 5. This CDR3 has 15 residues. The CDR3 bases are TGTGCCAGCAGGCTGGACAGGATCTATAATTCACCCCTCCACTTT. As protein: CASRLDRIYNSPLHF.

The rearrangement uses TRBV6-4 and TRBJ2-7, with D unresolved. The germline V gene encodes CDR1 MRHNA and CDR2 SNTAGT. This CDR3 region has 13 residues. The V and J ends lost 2 bases and 6 bases respectively, with 11 bases between them. The CDR3 nucleotides are TGTGCCAGCAGTGACCAAGGCACGTGCGAGCAGTACTTC. Translated: CASSDQGTCEQYF.

The chain carries TRBV29-1 and TRBJ2-5; 9 nucleotides agree with TRBD1. V shed 4 bases and J 7 bases; nucleotides not matched to a gene: 13. The CDR3 contains 15 residues. Germline loops: CDR1 SQVTM, CDR2 ANQGSEA. The CDR3 DNA follows: TGCAGCGTTGGCTCTTCATGGACAGGGGATGGGACCCAGTACTTC. Amino acid sequence: CSVGSSWTGDGTQYF. The whole variable domain, remainder taken from reference TRBV29-1 and TRBJ2-5, is SAVISQKPSRDICQRGTSLTIQCQVDSQVTMMFWYRQQPGQSLTLIATANQGSEATYESGFVIDKFPISRPNLTFSTLTVSNMSPEDSSIYLCSVGSSWTGDGTQYFGPGTRLLVL.